The next 31 T cell receptor beta chains were all read from a single sample in a study of type 1 regulatory T cells. The antigens of these receptors remain unknown. A single record per CDR3 protein comes from TCRdb applying MiXCR to the reads. The data hold fewer than 75,000 distinct CDR3 sequences, with around 49% observed a single time. The sample consisted of cultured non-Tr1 T cells, either the whole culture or a sorted T cell fraction (not recorded which). The receptors shown here come from a human donor in good health.

This clonotype was observed a single time. The rearrangement links TRBV6-1 to TRBJ1-5; D perhaps matches TRBD1 (6 bases). The CDR3 has 14 residues. Trimming left V 4 bases short and J 6 bases short, with 13 bases between. Germline V CDR1 and CDR2: MNHNS, SASEGT. DNA of the CDR3: TGTGCCAGCAGTGGAGGGGGGTTGGGTCAGCCCCAGCATTTT. It codes for CASSGGGLGQPQHF.

The rearrangement joins TRBV20-1 to TRBJ2-3; unclear D gene. The V gene lost 4 bases and the J gene lost 1 base, with 18 bases spanning the gap. CDR3 size: 16 residues. Germline V gene lookup returns CDR1 DFQATT and CDR2 SNEGSKA (reference sequence). Here the CDR3 DNA reads TGCAGTGCTATCCGCCTAAGACAAAGAGGCACAGATACGCAGTATTTT. Residues: CSAIRLRQRGTDTQYF.

This chain joins TRBV6-1 and TRBJ1-3, with 7 bases identical to TRBD1. There are 14 residues in the CDR3. Germline CDR1 and CDR2: MNHNS and SASEGT. The junction had 5 bases not matched to a gene; V was cut back by 7 bases and J by 2 bases. The CDR3: CASKETGTGNTIYF. The CDR3 bases are TGTGCCAGCAAAGAGACAGGGACTGGAAACACCATATATTTT.

The gene calls are TRBV4-3 and TRBJ1-3; no clear D. Germline V lookup: CDR1 LGHNA, CDR2 YSLEER. V lost 0 bases and J 1 base, leaving 13 bases between the germline ends. This CDR3 contains 17 residues. For the CDR3, the DNA is TGCGCCAGCAGCCAAGAAGCGCAGTTGTGGTCTGGAAACACCATATATTTT. Its translation: CASSQEAQLWSGNTIYF.

This clonotype appeared many times. The chain couples TRBV6-2 or TRBV6-3 to TRBJ1-1; D gene uncertain. The CDR3 consists of 12 residues. The germline V and J ends were trimmed by 6 bases and 4 bases, with 9 bases remaining between them. The germline CDR1 and CDR2 sequences are MNHEY and SVGEGT. The CDR3 DNA sequence: TGTGCCAGCAGCCCGACTTCCACTGAAGCTTTCTTT. This encodes CASSPTSTEAFF.

This clonotype was seen just once. The CDR3 region has the DNA TGTGCCACCAGTGATTTAAGCGGGGGGAAAGAGACCCAGTACTTC. Protein: CATSDLSGGKETQYF. V usage is TRBV24-1 and J usage is TRBJ2-5, with TRBD2 matching 9 bases. J lost 3 bases, V lost 1 base, and 2 bases had no gene match. The germline V gene has CDR1 KGHDR and CDR2 SFDVKD. The CDR3 runs 15 residues.

The rearrangement uses TRBV5-1 and TRBJ2-5, with TRBD2 identical over 13 bases. The CDR3 has 16 amino acids. The germline CDR1 and CDR2 sequences are SGHRS and YFSETQ. The J segment lost 1 base and the V segment lost 4 bases, leaving 4 bases of the junction unmatched. The CDR3 loop is CASSATSGGPQETQYF. The CDR3 nucleotides read TGCGCCAGCAGCGCGACTAGCGGGGGGCCCCAAGAGACCCAGTACTTC.

This chain links TRBV4-2 with TRBJ2-5; 9 nucleotides match TRBD1. The CDR3 loop spans 17 amino acids. The germline gives CDR1 LGHNA, CDR2 YNFKEQ. J was trimmed by 1 base and V by 0 bases; bases with no gene match: 6. In DNA form, the CDR3 reads TGTGCCAGCAGCCAAGATCGGGACAGGGAGGGCCAAGAGACCCAGTACTTC. Protein product: CASSQDRDREGQETQYF.

This clonotype came up a few times. This sequence joins TRBV2 and TRBJ2-2, with 12 bases aligning to TRBD2. This CDR3 region has 15 residues. Germline V gene sequence: CDR1 SNHLY, CDR2 FYNNEI. V lost 5 bases and J lost 5; bases outside the gene matches: 3. The CDR3 is CASSIGLAGTGELFF. CDR3 nucleotide sequence: TGTGCCAGCAGTATCGGACTAGCGGGGACCGGGGAGCTGTTTTTT.

This sequence joins TRBV29-1 and TRBJ2-1, with D possibly TRBD1 on 5 matching bases. The CDR3 covers 12 residues. The germline gives CDR1 SQVTM, CDR2 ANQGSEA. The germline V and J ends were trimmed by 8 bases and 9 bases, with 17 bases remaining between them. CDR3 amino acids: CSSGSGMGEQFF. CDR3 coding DNA: TGCAGCTCCGGCTCAGGGATGGGTGAGCAGTTCTTC.

This clonotype was counted only a few times. The chain recombines TRBV25-1 with TRBJ2-5; 10 bases align to TRBD2. The length of the CDR3 is 16 residues. Germline trimming cut 1 base from V and 5 bases from J; bases unmatched to any gene: 7. CDR1 and CDR2 from the germline V gene are MGHDK and SYGVNS. The CDR3 spells CASSEWIAGGVETQYF. In DNA, the CDR3 is TGTGCCAGCAGTGAATGGATAGCGGGGGGTGTGGAGACCCAGTACTTC. Full variable domain (remainder filled in from reference TRBV25-1 and TRBJ2-5): EADIYQTPRYLVIGTGKKITLECSQTMGHDKMYWYQQDPGMELHLIHYSYGVNSTEKGDLSSESTVSRIRTEHFPLTLESARPSHTSQYLCASSEWIAGGVETQYFGPGTRLLVL.

The rearrangement uses TRBV15 and TRBJ2-1; 8 bases align to TRBD2. The germline V gene encodes CDR1 LNHNV and CDR2 YYDKDF (reference sequence). The length of the CDR3 is 17 residues. The ends lost 0 bases at V and 7 bases at J; junction bases unmatched: 11. CDR3 loop: CATSRDNTGGGRNEQFF. CDR3 DNA sequence: TGTGCCACCAGCAGAGATAATACGGGGGGGGGGAGAAATGAGCAGTTCTTC.

In its sample, this clonotype was seen a few times. The chain is built from TRBV2 and TRBJ1-4, with D maybe TRBD1 (5 bases). Germline V gene lookup returns CDR1 SNHLY and CDR2 FYNNEI. There are 15 residues in the CDR3. V gave up 5 bases and J gave up 2 bases, with 12 bases separating them. The CDR3 protein is CASSSTGLTNEKLFF. The DNA of the CDR3 is TGTGCCAGCAGTTCCACAGGTTTGACTAATGAAAAACTGTTTTTT.

The gene calls are TRBV10-3 and TRBJ2-7, with 7 positions matching TRBD1. The CDR3 is 13 amino acids. Germline CDR1 reads ENHRY; CDR2 reads SYGVKD. J gave up 5 bases and V 2 bases, and 3 bases lay outside the gene matches. CDR3 DNA sequence: TGTGCCATCAGTGAGACCACAGGGGACGAGCAGTACTTC. It codes for CAISETTGDEQYF.

The chain employs TRBV11-3 and TRBJ2-7; possible D gene TRBD2, 5 bases. CDR1 and CDR2 from the germline V gene are SGHNT and YENEEA. This CDR3 is built from 11 residues. The ends were cut back, 1 base at V and 7 bases at J, with 5 bases in the middle. CDR3 sequence reads: CASSLAGEQYV. Here the CDR3 DNA reads TGTGCCAGCAGCTTAGCGGGGGAGCAGTACGTC.

There are a few counts of this clonotype. The CDR3 spells CSAYSGGYTEAFF. CDR3 nucleotides: TGCAGTGCTTACTCAGGGGGTTACACTGAAGCTTTCTTT. The J gene is TRBJ1-1, the V gene TRBV20-1, with 7 bases aligning to TRBD1. This CDR3 region has 13 residues. The ends lost 5 bases at V and 3 bases at J; junction bases unmatched: 6. Germline CDR1 is DFQATT and CDR2 is SNEGSKA (reference sequence).

This chain joins TRBV6-6 and TRBJ2-1; D gene unclear. The germline CDR1 and CDR2 sequences are MNHNY and SVGAGI (reference sequence). Trimming removed 0 bases at V and 0 bases at J, with 12 bases between. The CDR3 runs 17 residues. The CDR3 loop reads CASSYSRADNSYNEQFF. The CDR3 DNA sequence: TGTGCCAGCAGTTACTCACGGGCAGACAACTCCTACAATGAGCAGTTCTTC.

The rearrangement links TRBV3-1 to TRBJ2-2; maybe TRBD1 (6 bases). This CDR3 is 16 amino acids long. Trimming took 3 bases from V and 0 from J, leaving 11 bases between them. Germline V gives CDR1 LGHDT, CDR2 YNNKEL (reference sequence). CDR3 bases: TGTGCCAGCAGCCACGCAGGGGTTACGAACACCGGGGAGCTGTTTTTT. Translated, it gives CASSHAGVTNTGELFF.

The chain has TRBV28 and TRBJ2-4, with a tentative D call TRBD1 (6 bases). Trimming took off 5 bases at V and 7 bases at J, with 12 bases between the two ends. The CDR3 covers 13 residues. Germline lookup yields CDR1 MDHEN and CDR2 SYDVKM. The CDR3 loop reads CASSPGVENIQYF. The DNA of the CDR3 is TGTGCCAGCAGTCCAGGGGTGGAGAACATTCAGTACTTC.

The CDR3 reads CAITWDRNGDEQFF. The CDR3 nucleotides read TGTGCCATCACCTGGGACAGGAACGGGGATGAGCAGTTCTTC. This chain connects TRBV10-3 to TRBJ2-1; TRBD1 agrees at 8 bases. J gave up 8 bases and V 7 bases, and 10 bases lay outside the gene matches. This CDR3 has 14 amino acids. Germline CDR1 ENHRY, CDR2 SYGVKD.

This clonotype counts as medium-sized. The chain combines TRBV7-2 with TRBJ2-1, with 7 bases lining up with TRBD1. Per germline, CDR1 SGHTA and CDR2 FQGNSA. The CDR3 contains 14 residues. After removal of 4 bases from V and 3 bases from J, the junction contained 3 bases not matched to a gene. The CDR3 is CASSYGTDYNEQFF. The CDR3 DNA reads TGTGCCAGCAGCTACGGGACAGACTACAATGAGCAGTTCTTC.

The DNA for the CDR3 is TGTGCCAGCAGTGAATCGGGGTATTCTGGAAACACCATATATTTT. Encoded protein: CASSESGYSGNTIYF. The chain employs TRBV25-1 and TRBJ1-3; no definite D call. V lost 1 base and J lost 1, with 8 bases in between. The CDR3 sequence is 15 residues long. CDR1 and CDR2 from the germline V gene are MGHDK and SYGVNS.

The chain joins TRBV11-2 to TRBJ2-5; 8 bases match TRBD2. The CDR3 is 16 amino acids. The trim removed 1 base at V and 5 bases at J, leaving 9 bases unmatched. Germline assignment: CDR1 SGHAT and CDR2 FQNNGV. CDR3 sequence: CASSLASSGERETQYF. The CDR3 DNA reads as TGTGCCAGCAGCTTAGCCAGTAGCGGGGAGAGGGAGACCCAGTACTTC.

The chain combines TRBV12-3 or TRBV12-4 with TRBJ2-1, with 12 bases lining up with TRBD2. The length of the CDR3 is 17 residues. After removal of 1 base from V and 7 bases from J, the junction contained 8 bases not matched to a gene. CDR3 DNA sequence: TGTGCCAGCAGTTTAGTAGGGCTAGCGGGGGGGCCGAATGAGCAGTTCTTC. Translating gives CASSLVGLAGGPNEQFF.

There are a few counts of this clonotype. The chain is built from TRBV6-1 and TRBJ2-3; 10 nucleotides align to TRBD2. CDR3 length: 14 amino acids. Germline V CDR1 and CDR2: MNHNS, SASEGT. V trimming: 8 bases; J trimming: 3 bases; junction bases outside the gene matches: 5. The CDR3 DNA follows: TGTGCCAGCGCCAGCGGGGGGGAAACAGATACGCAGTATTTT. Translation gives CASASGGETDTQYF.

This clonotype was counted a single time. This sequence joins TRBV27 and TRBJ2-2, with D possibly matching TRBD2 (5 bases). The CDR3 is 13 amino acids. V was cut by 8 bases and J by 0 bases, with 7 bases left in between. Germline CDR1 reads MNHEY; CDR2 reads SMNVEV (reference sequence). CDR3 coding DNA: TGTGCCAGCCGGACTGCGAACACCGGGGAGCTGTTTTTT. As protein: CASRTANTGELFF.

The chain uses TRBV5-4 and TRBJ2-1, with TRBD2 as a possible D gene (7 bases). The V end lost 3 bases, the J end lost 6 bases, and 16 bases lay between the germline ends. The CDR3 consists of 15 residues. Germline-derived CDR1 and CDR2 are SGHNT and YYREEE (reference sequence). The CDR3 spells CASSSRGASANEQFF. The CDR3 DNA follows: TGTGCCAGCAGCTCTCGGGGGGCCAGTGCCAATGAGCAGTTCTTC.

This chain uses TRBV20-1 with TRBJ1-1; 8 nucleotides match TRBD1. The ends lost 3 bases at V and 11 bases at J; junction bases unmatched: 11. Germline CDR1 is DFQATT and CDR2 is SNEGSKA (reference sequence). CDR3 size: 13 residues. The CDR3 spells CSARDPGGARAFF. The DNA of the CDR3 is TGCAGTGCTAGGGACCCAGGGGGCGCGAGGGCTTTCTTT.

The chain has TRBV9 and TRBJ2-3, with 7 bases matching TRBD1. V gave up 1 base and J gave up 0 bases; unmatched junction bases: 5. Looked up from germline, CDR1 is SGDLS and CDR2 is YYNGEE. This CDR3 has 16 residues. The CDR3 here is CASSVHRGKSTDTQYF. The CDR3 DNA follows: TGTGCCAGCAGCGTACACAGGGGCAAAAGCACAGATACGCAGTATTTT.

This clonotype was seen a few times. The chain carries TRBV7-8 and TRBJ2-3, with D possibly TRBD1 on 7 matching bases. The V end lost 0 bases, the J end lost 4 bases, and 17 bases lay between the germline ends. The CDR3 spans 17 residues. Germline V CDR1 and CDR2: SGHVS, FQNEAQ. CDR3: CASSLASRQGGADTQYF. The CDR3 nucleotides read TGTGCCAGCAGCTTAGCCAGTAGACAGGGAGGTGCAGATACGCAGTATTTT.

The V and J genes are TRBV3-1 and TRBJ2-5; 11 nucleotides agree with TRBD2. CDR1 and CDR2 (germline): LGHDT, YNNKEL (reference sequence). Germline trimming cut 1 base from V and 4 bases from J; bases unmatched to any gene: 8. The CDR3 loop spans 17 amino acids. CDR3 sequence reads: CASSQGGTSGDGETQYF. For the CDR3, the DNA is TGTGCCAGCAGCCAAGGAGGGACTAGCGGTGACGGAGAGACCCAGTACTTC.